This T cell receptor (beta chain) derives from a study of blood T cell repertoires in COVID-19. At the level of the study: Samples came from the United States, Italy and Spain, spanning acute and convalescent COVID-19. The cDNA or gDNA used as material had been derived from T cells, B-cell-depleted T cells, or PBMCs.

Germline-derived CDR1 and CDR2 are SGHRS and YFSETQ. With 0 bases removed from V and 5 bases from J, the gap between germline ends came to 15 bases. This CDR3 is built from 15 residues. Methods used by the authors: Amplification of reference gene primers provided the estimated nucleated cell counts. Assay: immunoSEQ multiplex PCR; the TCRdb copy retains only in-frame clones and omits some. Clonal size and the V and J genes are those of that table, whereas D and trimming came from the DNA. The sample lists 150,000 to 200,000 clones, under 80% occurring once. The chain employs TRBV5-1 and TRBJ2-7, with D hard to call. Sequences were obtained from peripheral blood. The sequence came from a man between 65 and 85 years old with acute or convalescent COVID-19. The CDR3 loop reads CASSLGSQSLHEQYF. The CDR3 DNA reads TGCGCCAGCAGCTTGGGTTCCCAAAGCCTCCACGAGCAGTACTTC.